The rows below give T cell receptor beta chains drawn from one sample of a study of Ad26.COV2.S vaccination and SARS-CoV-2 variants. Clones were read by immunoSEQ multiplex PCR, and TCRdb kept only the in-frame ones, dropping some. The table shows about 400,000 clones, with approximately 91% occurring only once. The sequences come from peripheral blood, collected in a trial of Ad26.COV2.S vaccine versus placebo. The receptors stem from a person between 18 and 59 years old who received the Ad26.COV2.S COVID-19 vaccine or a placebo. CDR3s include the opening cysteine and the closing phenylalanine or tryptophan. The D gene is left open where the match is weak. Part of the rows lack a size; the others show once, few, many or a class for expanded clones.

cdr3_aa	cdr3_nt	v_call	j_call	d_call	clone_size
CSVGGVSYQRPYNEQFF	TGCAGCGTTGGCGGGGTCAGTTACCAAAGGCCCTACAATGAGCAGTTCTTC	TRBV29-1	TRBJ2-1	.	.
CASSVGGPYSYNEQFF	TGTGCCAGCAGCGTCGGAGGGCCCTACTCCTACAATGAGCAGTTCTTC	TRBV9	TRBJ2-1	.	.
CASSPFPRLADTGELFF	TGCGCCAGCAGCCCTTTCCCCCGACTAGCGGACACCGGGGAGCTGTTTTTT	TRBV4-1	TRBJ2-2	TRBD2	.
CSGGGGREQYF	TGCAGCGGGGGCGGGGGGCGCGAGCAGTACTTC	TRBV29-1	TRBJ2-7	TRBD2	once
CASSQPGGRNEKLFF	TGCGCCAGCAGCCAACCAGGGGGGAGAAATGAAAAACTGTTTTTT	TRBV4-1	TRBJ1-4	TRBD1	.
CASSFRYGETQYF	TGTGCCAGCAGCTTTCGTTATGGGGAGACCCAGTACTTC	TRBV7-8	TRBJ2-5	.	.
CASRTDGGTQYF	TGTGCCAGCAGGACGGATGGGGGTACGCAGTATTTT	TRBV7-2	TRBJ2-3	.	.
CASSQVGGSNSPLHF	TGTGCCAGCAGCCAGGTCGGGGGTTCGAATTCACCCCTCCACTTT	TRBV7-3	TRBJ1-6	.	.
CASSDTAGDNSPLHF	TGCGCCAGCAGTGATACGGCAGGGGATAATTCACCCCTCCACTTT	TRBV10-1	TRBJ1-6	.	.
CASSEFRGRAFDEQFF	TGTGCCAGCAGTGAATTTCGGGGGAGGGCCTTCGATGAGCAGTTCTTC	TRBV6-1	TRBJ2-1	TRBD2	.
CATNKVGSYNEQFF	TGTGCCACCAATAAAGTTGGGTCCTACAATGAGCAGTTCTTC	TRBV24-1	TRBJ2-1	.	.
CASSLGQSNEKLFF	TGTGCCAGCAGCCTGGGACAGTCTAATGAAAAACTGTTTTTT	TRBV2	TRBJ1-4	TRBD1	.
CASSLGRGYEQYF	TGTGCCAGCAGTTTGGGGAGGGGCTACGAGCAGTACTTC	TRBV12-3/TRBV12-4	TRBJ2-7	TRBD2	.
CASSLNWGARGYTF	TGTGCCAGCAGCTTGAATTGGGGGGCGCGTGGCTACACCTTC	TRBV5-6	TRBJ1-2	.	.
CASSAGQGSALWGYTF	TGTGCCAGCAGCGCAGGACAGGGTTCCGCTTTGTGGGGCTACACCTTC	TRBV9	TRBJ1-2	TRBD1	.
CATLVGGVGNQPQHF	TGTGCCACCCTGGTGGGAGGGGTCGGCAATCAGCCCCAGCATTTT	TRBV28	TRBJ1-5	.	.
CASSPPFTGFYSNQPQHF	TGTGCCAGCAGCCCGCCCTTCACAGGTTTTTATAGCAATCAGCCCCAGCATTTT	TRBV28	TRBJ1-5	.	.
CSVRTGRDNEQFF	TGCAGCGTGAGGACAGGGCGGGACAATGAGCAGTTCTTC	TRBV29-1	TRBJ2-1	TRBD1	.
CASYGKGGGVEKLFF	TGTGCCAGCTACGGGAAGGGTGGTGGGGTTGAAAAACTGTTTTTT	TRBV2	TRBJ1-4	.	.
CASSYLTSGVYEQYF	TGTGCCAGCAGTTACTTAACTAGCGGAGTCTACGAGCAGTACTTC	TRBV6-2/TRBV6-3	TRBJ2-7	TRBD2	once
CAWSSRQALRGAFF	TGTGCCTGGAGTTCCCGACAGGCCCTAAGGGGAGCTTTCTTT	TRBV30	TRBJ1-1	.	.
CASSQGESEKLFF	TGTGCCAGCAGCCAAGGGGAGTCTGAAAAACTGTTTTTT	TRBV14	TRBJ1-4	.	.
CASGRELGETQYF	TGTGCCAGCGGGCGGGAGTTAGGAGAGACCCAGTACTTC	TRBV6-5	TRBJ2-5	TRBD2	once
CASSIQGFTEAFF	TGTGCCAGCAGCATACAGGGGTTCACTGAAGCTTTCTTT	TRBV7-3	TRBJ1-1	TRBD1	.
CASSPRAGGAETQYF	TGTGCCAGCAGCCCCAGGGCAGGGGGCGCGGAGACCCAGTACTTC	TRBV11-3	TRBJ2-5	TRBD1	.
CASSYWGADIQYF	TGTGCCAGCAGCTATTGGGGGGCGGACATTCAGTACTTC	TRBV7-2	TRBJ2-4	.	.
CASTPNRGTGNTIYF	TGTGCCAGCACGCCCAACCGAGGGACTGGAAACACCATATATTTT	TRBV7-2	TRBJ1-3	.	.
CASNLQGGNQPQHF	TGTGCCAGCAACCTACAGGGGGGCAATCAGCCCCAGCATTTT	TRBV6-6	TRBJ1-5	TRBD1	once
CASSLEGSEAFF	TGTGCCAGCAGCTTAGAGGGGTCTGAAGCTTTCTTT	TRBV7-9	TRBJ1-1	.	.
CAISGPNTDTQYF	TGTGCCATCTCGGGACCGAACACAGATACGCAGTATTTT	TRBV12-3/TRBV12-4	TRBJ2-3	.	.
CASSSQGDNSPLHF	TGTGCCAGCAGCTCACAGGGAGACAATTCACCCCTCCACTTT	TRBV7-9	TRBJ1-6	.	.
CASTTPGVTYGYTF	TGTGCCAGTACCACCCCAGGCGTGACCTATGGCTACACCTTC	TRBV19	TRBJ1-2	.	.
CASSEGLAGGITGELFF	TGCGCCAGCAGCGAGGGACTAGCGGGAGGGATCACCGGGGAGCTGTTTTTT	TRBV5-1	TRBJ2-2	TRBD2	.
CASTPGVFDTQYF	TGTGCCAGCACCCCTGGGGTTTTCGATACGCAGTATTTT	TRBV11-2	TRBJ2-3	.	.
CASSIWQNQPQHF	TGTGCCAGTAGTATCTGGCAGAATCAGCCCCAGCATTTT	TRBV19	TRBJ1-5	.	.
CAWSVGTWSEKLFF	TGTGCCTGGAGTGTGGGGACGTGGAGTGAAAAACTGTTTTTT	TRBV30	TRBJ1-4	.	.
CASSLAQGHNLFF	TGCGCCAGCAGCTTGGCCCAGGGACACAATTTATTCTTC	TRBV5-1	TRBJ2-1	.	.
CASSPRGETQYF	TGTGCCAGCAGCCCACGGGGGGAGACCCAGTACTTC	TRBV9	TRBJ2-5	.	.
CASSTEGPGTEAFF	TGTGCCAGCTCAACGGAGGGTCCCGGCACTGAAGCTTTCTTT	TRBV18	TRBJ1-1	.	few
CASSLGLRDKSSYEQYF	TGTGCCAGCAGTTTAGGTCTCCGGGACAAGAGCTCCTACGAGCAGTACTTC	TRBV27	TRBJ2-7	.	.
CSLPGLAGVGVNEQFF	TGCAGCCTACCGGGACTAGCGGGTGTAGGGGTGAATGAGCAGTTCTTC	TRBV29-1	TRBJ2-1	TRBD2	.
CASSFLVGASGSLTTDTQYF	TGTGCCAGCAGTTTTTTAGTTGGGGCTAGCGGGAGCCTTACCACAGATACGCAGTATTTT	TRBV28	TRBJ2-3	TRBD2	.
CATTRDNALDEQYF	TGTGCCACCACCCGGGACAACGCTTTGGACGAGCAGTACTTC	TRBV19	TRBJ2-7	.	.
CASSFLSIMGGRNTGELFF	TGTGCCAGCAGCTTCTTGAGTATTATGGGCGGGAGAAATACCGGGGAGCTGTTTTTT	TRBV5-6	TRBJ2-2	TRBD2	.
CASSYSGLSSYEQYF	TGTGCCAGCAGTTACTCGGGACTATCTTCCTACGAGCAGTACTTC	TRBV6-5	TRBJ2-7	TRBD2	.
CASSQGTSLETQYF	TGCGCCAGCAGCCAAGGGACATCTCTAGAGACCCAGTACTTC	TRBV4-1	TRBJ2-5	.	.
CASSLGPAGNQPQHF	TGTGCCAGCAGCTTAGGTCCAGCGGGCAATCAGCCCCAGCATTTT	TRBV7-6	TRBJ1-5	.	.
CASSVGLASYNEQFF	TGTGCCAGCAGCGTAGGACTAGCGAGCTACAATGAGCAGTTCTTC	TRBV9	TRBJ2-1	TRBD2	.
CASSLGQPSSYEQYF	TGTGCCAGCAGCCTGGGACAGCCGAGCTCCTACGAGCAGTACTTC	TRBV13	TRBJ2-7	TRBD1	once
CASSITPTSGRATDTQYF	TGTGCCAGTAGTATAACCCCCACTAGCGGGAGGGCCACAGATACGCAGTATTTT	TRBV19	TRBJ2-3	TRBD2	.
CASSQGRNYEQYF	TGTGCCAGCAGCCAGGGGCGGAACTACGAGCAGTACTTC	TRBV3-1/TRBV3-2	TRBJ2-7	.	once
CASSLGGSGATDTQYF	TGCGCCAGCAGCTTGGGTGGTAGCGGGGCCACAGATACGCAGTATTTT	TRBV5-1	TRBJ2-3	TRBD2	.
CASSESWRNTEAFF	TGTGCCAGCAGTGAATCGTGGAGGAACACTGAAGCTTTCTTT	TRBV6-1	TRBJ1-1	.	.
CATKAAGAGEQYF	TGTGCCACCAAGGCAGCGGGAGCTGGGGAGCAGTACTTC	TRBV7-8	TRBJ2-7	TRBD2	few
CASSLARVSYNEQFF	TGCGCCAGCAGCTTGGCCAGGGTTTCCTACAATGAGCAGTTCTTC	TRBV5-1	TRBJ2-1	.	.
CASREQGALTYEQYF	TGTGCCAGCAGGGAACAGGGGGCGCTGACCTACGAGCAGTACTTC	TRBV27	TRBJ2-7	TRBD1	.
CSAVYNEQFF	TGCAGTGCTGTCTACAATGAGCAGTTCTTC	TRBV20-1	TRBJ2-1	.	.